Following are 7 T cell receptor beta chains from one sample sequenced in a study of cytomegalovirus exposure and HLA in healthy donors (dated by TCRdb to between 2016 and 2019). Library preparation was by the immunoSEQ multiplex PCR assay. The multiplex PCR relied on a mix of 60 forward primers for TCR Vbeta segments and 13 reverse primers for TCR Jbeta segments. What TCRdb holds here is the immuneACCESS table cut down to in-frame rearrangements. Part of the clones is not present; checked against another copy, under half of the missing clones reflect an unresolved V gene, and the others are unexplained. This sample is represented by 240,000 or so clones; more than 75% of them were singletons. Over 5% of the sample goes to the ten largest clones. The sample comprised PBMCs. The receptors originated from a middle-aged woman in good health and CMV-seropositive.

The chain is built from TRBV11-3 and TRBJ2-7; D might be TRBD2 (6 bases). Per germline, CDR1 SGHNT and CDR2 YENEEA. The CDR3 spans 15 residues. Between the trimmed V and J ends, which lost 0 bases and 3 bases, there was a span of 12 bases. CDR3 nucleotides: TGTGCCAGCAGCTTAGAGGGGGACTTTTTCTACGAGCAGTACTTC. Protein: CASSLEGDFFYEQYF.

V gene TRBV5-1 combines with J gene TRBJ1-1; 8 bases are shared with TRBD1. In germline, CDR1 is SGHRS, CDR2 YFSETQ. CDR3 length equals 15 residues. The V segment lost 3 bases and the J segment 4 bases; nucleotides outside the gene matches: 8. The CDR3 loop is CASSSRTGKGTEAFF. The CDR3 DNA reads TGCGCCAGCAGCTCCCGGACAGGGAAGGGCACTGAAGCTTTCTTT.

This clone was detected a few times. The gene calls are TRBV4-1 and TRBJ1-2; the match to TRBD1 covers 8 bases. The CDR3 loop spans 14 amino acids. Germline-derived CDR1 and CDR2 are MGHRA and YSYEKL. V gave up 4 bases and J gave up 6 bases; unmatched junction bases: 7. The DNA for the CDR3 is TGCGCCAGCAGCCGCTCCGGGACAGGCGATGGCTACACCTTC. This sequence encodes CASSRSGTGDGYTF.

V usage is TRBV7-2 and J usage is TRBJ2-5; TRBD2 aligns across 7 bases. Per germline, CDR1 SGHTA and CDR2 FQGNSA. The V and J ends lost 1 base and 3 bases, in that order; junction bases with no gene match: 5. This CDR3 has 15 amino acids. As DNA, the CDR3 is TGTGCCAGCAGCTTAGATGGTCTAGCGGAAGAGACCCAGTACTTC. Its translation: CASSLDGLAEETQYF.

The V call is TRBV5-5, the J call TRBJ1-2, with D perhaps matching TRBD1 (5 bases). V lost 0 bases and J 2 bases, leaving 11 bases between the germline ends. Germline lookup yields CDR1 SGHKS and CDR2 YYEKEE (reference sequence). This CDR3 is built from 15 residues. The CDR3 loop reads CASSLVQAPNYGYTF. The CDR3 bases are TGTGCCAGCAGCTTGGTACAGGCCCCCAACTATGGCTACACCTTC.

The chain employs TRBV5-1 and TRBJ1-4; 9 nucleotides line up with TRBD1. The trim removed 4 bases at V and 9 bases at J, leaving 7 bases unmatched. Germline V gene sequence: CDR1 SGHRS, CDR2 YFSETQ. The CDR3 contains 14 residues. CDR3 coding DNA: TGCGCCAGCAGCCCAGCGGGACAGGGACAAAAACTGTTTTTT. It is translated as CASSPAGQGQKLFF.

In DNA, the CDR3 is TGTGCCAGCAACTCCAGGGTCCCGGCGGGGGGGACCCAGTACTTC. Encoded protein: CASNSRVPAGGTQYF. The chain joins TRBV6-1 to TRBJ2-5; TRBD2 aligns across 8 bases. The CDR3 covers 15 residues. CDR1 MNHNS and CDR2 SASEGT come from the germline V gene. J lost 7 bases, V lost 7 bases, and 14 bases had no gene match.